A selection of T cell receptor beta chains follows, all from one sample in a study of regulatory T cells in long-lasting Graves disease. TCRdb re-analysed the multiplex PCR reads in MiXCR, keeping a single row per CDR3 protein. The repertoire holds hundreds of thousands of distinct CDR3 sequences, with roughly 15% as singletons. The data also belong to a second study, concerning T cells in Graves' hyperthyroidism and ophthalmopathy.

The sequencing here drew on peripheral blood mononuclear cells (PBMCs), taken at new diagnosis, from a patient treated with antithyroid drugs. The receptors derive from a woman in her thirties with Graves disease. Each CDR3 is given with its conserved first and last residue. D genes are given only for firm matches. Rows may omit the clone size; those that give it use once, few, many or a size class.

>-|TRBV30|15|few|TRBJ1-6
TGTGCCTGGAGGGACCTCGGGACGGGCGGTTCACCCCTCCACTTT
CAWRDLGTGGSPLHF
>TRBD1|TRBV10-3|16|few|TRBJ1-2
TGTGCCATCAGTGAAAGACAGGGGGCGAACCCCCATGGCTACACCTTC
CAISERQGANPHGYTF
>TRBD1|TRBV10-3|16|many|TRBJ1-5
TGTGCCATCAGCCGAGGACAGGACAATAGCAATCAGCCCCAGCATTTT
CAISRGQDNSNQPQHF
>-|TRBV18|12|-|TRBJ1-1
TGTGCCAGCTCACCCGGACGGCTCAAAGCTTTCTTT
CASSPGRLKAFF
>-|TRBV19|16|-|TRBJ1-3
TGTGCCAGTAGTATAGGCGAGACAGCCTCTGGAAACACCATATATTTT
CASSIGETASGNTIYF
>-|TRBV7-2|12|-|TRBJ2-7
TGTGCCAGCAGCACAAGTCTTTTGAAGCAGTACTTC
CASSTSLLKQYF
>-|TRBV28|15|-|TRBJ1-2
TGTGCCAGCAGTTTAAGTCAGGGGTCAAACTATGGCTACACCTTC
CASSLSQGSNYGYTF
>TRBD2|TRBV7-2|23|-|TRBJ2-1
TGTGCCAGCAGCCCTTACGCGACCTTAAGGACTAGCGGGAAGATTGAATCCTACAATGAGCAGTTCTTC
CASSPYATLRTSGKIESYNEQFF
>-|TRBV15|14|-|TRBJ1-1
TGTGCCACCTTGGACCGTATTAAGAACACTGAAGCTTTCTTT
CATLDRIKNTEAFF
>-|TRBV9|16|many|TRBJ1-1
TGTGCCAGCAGGCCCGGGACGGATCTAATGAACACTGAAGCTTTCTTT
CASRPGTDLMNTEAFF
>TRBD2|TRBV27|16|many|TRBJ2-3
TGTGCCAGCAGTCCCGCCCGTTGGGAGGGCGCAGATACGCAGTATTTT
CASSPARWEGADTQYF
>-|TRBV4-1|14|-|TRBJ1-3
TGCGCCAGCAGCCAAGTGACGGGTGGAAACACCATATATTTT
CASSQVTGGNTIYF
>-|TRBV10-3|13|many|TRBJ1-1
TGTGCCATCAGAGACGCGGGGAGCACTGAAGCTTTCTTT
CAIRDAGSTEAFF
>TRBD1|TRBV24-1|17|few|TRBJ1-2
TGTGCCACCAGTGATTCTGTCGGACAGGGGAGGTCTTATGGCTACACCTTC
CATSDSVGQGRSYGYTF
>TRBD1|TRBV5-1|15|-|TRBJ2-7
TGTGCCAGCAGCCCTTACCGGGACAGGGTGTACGAGCAGTACTTC
CASSPYRDRVYEQYF
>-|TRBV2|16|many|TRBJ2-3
TGTGCCAGCAGTCCGACTAGTTTTGTAGTCACAGATACGCAGTATTTT
CASSPTSFVVTDTQYF
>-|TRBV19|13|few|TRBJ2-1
TGTGCCAGTCACGAGGATCCTCGGAATGAGCAGTTCTTC
CASHEDPRNEQFF
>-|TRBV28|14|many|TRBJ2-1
TGTGCCAGCAGTTACGCATCGGGGGCGCGCGAGCAGTTCTTC
CASSYASGAREQFF
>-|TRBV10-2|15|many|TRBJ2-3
TGCGCCAGCAGCTTCGACAGGAAGGTCACAGATACGCAGTATTTT
CASSFDRKVTDTQYF
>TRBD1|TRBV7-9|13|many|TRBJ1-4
TGTGCCAGCAGCACCAGGGGGAATGAAAAACTGTTTTTT
CASSTRGNEKLFF
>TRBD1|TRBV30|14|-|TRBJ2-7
TGTGCCTGGAGTAGAGGACAGGGGCTCCACGAGCAGTACTTC
CAWSRGQGLHEQYF
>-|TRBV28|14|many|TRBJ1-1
TGTGCCGGGGCAGAAGGGGGAAGGGGCACTGAAGCTTTCTTT
CAGAEGGRGTEAFF
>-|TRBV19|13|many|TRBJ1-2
TGTGCCAGTAGCGTTCGACTTGACTATGGCTACACCTTC
CASSVRLDYGYTF
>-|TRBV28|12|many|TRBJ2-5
TGTGCCAGCTCCGGGTACCAAGAGACCCAGTACTTC
CASSGYQETQYF
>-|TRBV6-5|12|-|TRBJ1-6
TGTGCCAGCAGTTACGTGGGTTCACCCCTCCACTTT
CASSYVGSPLHF
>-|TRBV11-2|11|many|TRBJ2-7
TGTGCCAGCAGCCAACAGGGCGAGCAGTACTTC
CASSQQGEQYF
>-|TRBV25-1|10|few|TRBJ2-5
TGTGCCAGCAGTGAAGTTGTCCAGTACTTC
CASSEVVQYF
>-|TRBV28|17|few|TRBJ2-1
TGTGCCAGCAGTTTCCTTAAAGTGCGGGGACTCTACAATGAGCAGTTCTTC
CASSFLKVRGLYNEQFF
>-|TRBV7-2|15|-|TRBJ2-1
TGTGCCAGCAGCTTAGCCTACCTACCCCTCAATGAGCAGTTCTTC
CASSLAYLPLNEQFF
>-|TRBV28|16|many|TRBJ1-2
TGTGCCAGCAGTTTCCTGATGATTCAGCGAGTATATGGCTACACCTTC
CASSFLMIQRVYGYTF
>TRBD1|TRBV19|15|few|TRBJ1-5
TGTGCCACTGAGGACAGGCCGTATAGCAATCAGCCCCAGCATTTT
CATEDRPYSNQPQHF
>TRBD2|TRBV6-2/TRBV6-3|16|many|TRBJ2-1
TGTGCCAGCAGTTACTCGGGAACTAGCGGCTCGAATGAGCAGTTCTTC
CASSYSGTSGSNEQFF
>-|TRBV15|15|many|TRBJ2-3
TGTGCCACCAGCAGAGGCGGAGTAGGATCAGATACGCAGTATTTT
CATSRGGVGSDTQYF
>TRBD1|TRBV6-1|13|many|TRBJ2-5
TGTGCCAGCAGTGAGGGGGACAGCGAGACCCAGTACTTC
CASSEGDSETQYF
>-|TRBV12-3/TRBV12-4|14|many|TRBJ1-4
TGTGCCAGCAGTTTAGTCGCAGCCCATGAAAAACTGTTTTTT
CASSLVAAHEKLFF
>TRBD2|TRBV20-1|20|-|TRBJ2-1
TGCAGTGCTAGAGTTTCGGTGGGGACTAGCGGGAAGAGCTCCTACAATGAGCAGTTCTTC
CSARVSVGTSGKSSYNEQFF
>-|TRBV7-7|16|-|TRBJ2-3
TGTGCTAGCAGCCCCGGGGTGGCTGGGGAGACAGATACGCAGTATTTT
CASSPGVAGETDTQYF